One and the same sample provided the 11 T cell receptor beta chains below, sequenced in a study of blood T cell repertoires in COVID-19. Produced via immunoSEQ multiplex PCR; TCRdb's table is partial and in-frame only. The data contain some 250,000 clones, roughly 91% of them singletons. Sequenced input: PBMCs or T cells enriched from blood (not recorded which). These receptors were obtained from a man aged 35 to 55 who had recovered from COVID-19.

The chain employs TRBV7-7 and TRBJ2-3; D might be TRBD2 (6 bases). V lost 2 bases, J lost 1 base, and 10 bases lay in between. CDR1 and CDR2 from the germline V gene are SSHAT and FNYEAQ (reference sequence). This CDR3 region has 15 residues. CDR3 sequence (DNA): TGTGCCAGCAGCTTACGGGGAGGCGGCACAGATACGCAGTATTTT. Encoded protein: CASSLRGGGTDTQYF.

V gene TRBV11-2 combines with J gene TRBJ1-3; weak D call: TRBD1 (6 bases). V lost 7 bases, J lost 7 bases, and 20 bases lay in between. The CDR3 loop spans 15 amino acids. Per the germline V gene, CDR1 is SGHAT and CDR2 is FQNNGV. CDR3 region: CASNPPGGPGNTIYF. Here the CDR3 DNA reads TGTGCCAGCAACCCACCGGGGGGCCCCGGCAACACCATATATTTT.

The chain carries TRBV5-5 and TRBJ2-7, with 8 bases that match TRBD2. This CDR3 contains 16 residues. V lost 5 bases and J lost 4; bases outside the gene matches: 14. In germline, CDR1 is SGHKS, CDR2 YYEKEE (reference sequence). The CDR3 DNA follows: TGTGCCAGCAGTTCCGGGACTAGGGCCATCCAATACGAGCAGTACTTC. Translation gives CASSSGTRAIQYEQYF.

As concerns this clone: Other DNA sequences of this sample code for an identical CDR3. The rearrangement uses TRBV7-3 and TRBJ1-1, with TRBD1 as a possible D gene (6 bases). The CDR3 sequence is 13 residues long. The V end was cut by 4 bases, the J end by 2 bases, with 8 bases between. Germline-derived CDR1 and CDR2 are SGHTA and FQGTGA. The CDR3 sequence is CASSSQGNTEAFF. CDR3 nucleotide sequence: TGTGCCAGCAGCTCACAGGGCAACACTGAAGCTTTCTTT.

The chain employs TRBV12-5 and TRBJ1-2, with a tentative D call TRBD1 (5 bases). The CDR3 contains 18 residues. Germline V gene sequence: CDR1 LGHNT, CDR2 FRNRAP. V was pared by 1 base and J by 6 bases, with 24 bases between. This CDR3 is CASGLATRPGGGFHGYTF. The CDR3 nucleotides read TGTGCTAGTGGTTTGGCGACCCGCCCGGGGGGAGGGTTCCATGGCTACACCTTC.

The V call is TRBV5-1, the J call TRBJ2-1; TRBD1 is a possible D gene (6 bases). V lost 0 bases and J lost 3, with 13 bases in between. Germline V gene lookup returns CDR1 SGHRS and CDR2 YFSETQ. The CDR3 spans 16 residues. The chain's CDR3 is CASSLDRAIGYNEQFF. The CDR3 DNA reads TGCGCCAGCAGCTTGGACAGGGCGATCGGCTACAATGAGCAGTTCTTC.

This clone occurred a few times. The V call is TRBV7-2, the J call TRBJ1-6; D is unresolved. The germline V and J ends were trimmed by 7 bases and 5 bases, with 15 bases remaining between them. The CDR3 totals 15 residues. Germline loops: CDR1 SGHTA, CDR2 FQGNSA. CDR3 loop: CASTLMGRDNSPLHF. For the CDR3, the DNA is TGTGCCAGCACCCTCATGGGGAGGGATAATTCACCCCTCCACTTT.

The V and J genes are TRBV5-1 and TRBJ2-3; perhaps TRBD2 as D (5 bases). The ends were cut back, 0 bases at V and 4 bases at J, with 9 bases in the middle. Germline CDR1 is SGHRS and CDR2 is YFSETQ. The CDR3 spans 14 residues. CDR3 in amino acids: CASSLDGVADTQYF. Written as DNA, the CDR3 is TGCGCCAGCAGCTTGGACGGGGTGGCAGATACGCAGTATTTT.

The chain employs TRBV6-5 and TRBJ1-2; D ambiguous. The CDR3 runs 15 residues. V was pared by 5 bases and J by 4 bases, with 17 bases between. Germline CDR1 MNHEY, CDR2 SVGAGI. In DNA form, the CDR3 reads TGTGCCAGCAGTCCCCCGGGTCATGGACTCTATGGCTACACCTTC. It codes for CASSPPGHGLYGYTF.

The chain is built from TRBV15 and TRBJ2-1, with TRBD2 matching over 8 bases. CDR1 LNHNV and CDR2 YYDKDF come from the germline V gene (reference sequence). V dropped 2 bases and J dropped 3; count of bases not matched to a gene: 6. This CDR3 is 16 amino acids long. CDR3 nucleotide sequence: TGTGCCACCAGCAGATTTCGGGAGGGCTACTACAATGAGCAGTTCTTC. It is translated as CATSRFREGYYNEQFF.

This clone has only a few counts. V and J are TRBV10-2 and TRBJ1-2, with a weak D call TRBD1 (5 bases). The CDR3 contains 14 residues. Trimming removed 5 bases from V and 2 bases from J, with 12 bases in between. CDR1 is WSHSY and CDR2 is SAAADI in the germline V gene. Written as DNA, the CDR3 is TGCGCCAGCAGTACCGAAGGGGTGAACTATGGCTACACCTTC. Protein product: CASSTEGVNYGYTF.